This TCR beta chain was sequenced for a study of identical twins. This clonotype was counted only a few times. Antigen specificity is unknown. Study-level results: Rather than following the same donors, the conclusions depended on cross-sectional statistical analysis. For out-of-frame beta sequences, excess twin sharing was weaker.

CDR1 ENHRY and CDR2 SYGVKD come from the germline V gene. Trimming pared 6 bases from V and 4 bases from J, leaving 20 bases between. The CDR3 sequence is 16 residues long. TCRdb redid the calling of the 5' RACE reads with MiXCR, one entry per CDR3 protein. The repertoire holds 350,000 to 450,000 distinct CDR3 sequences, with roughly 20% as singletons. The sequencing sample was made of naive T cells sorted from blood. The rearrangement joins TRBV10-3 to TRBJ2-3, with D possibly matching TRBD2 (6 bases). This TCR was recovered from a man in his forties or fifties in good health. In DNA, the CDR3 is TGTGCCATCAGGGGAAACAGCGGGCAATACCCAGATACGCAGTATTTT. Translated: CAIRGNSGQYPDTQYF.